This record concerns one T cell receptor beta chain sequence. Samples were taken at baseline and on day 1 of cycles 4 and 7. The sample comes from a study of OX40 agonist ivuxolimab in advanced cancers. Across the whole study: Each dose-escalation patient presented with hepatocellular carcinoma, melanoma, renal cell or head and neck cancer. With a range of about 20 to 79, age averaged roughly 60 years, and 75% to 90% were male.

Generated by immunoSEQ multiplex PCR, the TCRdb table keeps only in-frame clones and is missing some. The data contain some 58,000 clones, 80% to 90% of them singletons. Germline loops: CDR1 SGHRS, CDR2 YFSETQ. The CDR3 length is 11 residues. V lost 4 bases to trimming and J lost 5 bases, with 6 bases between them. J is TRBJ2-5 and V is TRBV5-1; D remains unclear. The TCR originated in an adult with an advanced solid tumor such as melanoma, head and neck, liver or kidney cancer. The specimen comprised CD4+ or CD8+ T cells sorted from blood, sampled in a trial of the OX40 agonist ivuxolimab. The CDR3 loop is CASSHGETQYF. The CDR3, as DNA: TGCGCCAGCAGCCACGGGGAGACCCAGTACTTC.